What follows describes a single T cell receptor beta chain. This entry comes from a study of technical replicates of blood from several donors. V was clipped by 3 bases and J by 0 bases; unmatched bases: 4. The CDR3 extends over 15 amino acids. Germline V gene data show CDR1 as GTSNPN and CDR2 as SVGIG (reference sequence). Here immunoSEQ multiplex PCR was the method, and the copy in TCRdb shows in-frame clones only, minus some. The sample lists 11,000 to 15,000 clones; around 82% were seen once. The rearrangement links TRBV30 to TRBJ2-2, with 7 bases matching TRBD1. The clonotype was recovered from a human donor in good health. The specimen was PBMCs. CDR3 loop: CAWSLGQTNTGELFF. CDR3 bases: TGTGCCTGGAGCTTGGGACAGACGAACACCGGGGAGCTGTTTTTT. Variable domain in full (rest from reference TRBV30 and TRBJ2-2): SQTIHQWPATLVQPVGSPLSLECTVEGTSNPNLYWYRQAAGRGLQLLFYSVGIGQISSEVPQNLSASRPQDRQFILSSKKLLLSDSGFYLCAWSLGQTNTGELFFGEGSRLTVL.